A single sample is the source of the 22 T cell receptor beta chains below, sequenced in a study of T cell responses to AZD1222 COVID-19 vaccine (dated by TCRdb to the early 2020s). Interpreted using the paper, the time point label stands for: about 28 days (+/-7) after the second vaccine dose. Libraries were constructed by the immunoSEQ multiplex PCR assay. TCRdb took this table from immuneACCESS and kept in-frame rearrangements with V and J called. Such tables lack part of the clones; where checked against another copy, unresolved V genes explain under half of the gap, and the rest is unexplained. The sample table lists 40,000 to 60,000 clones, roughly 85% of them with a count of one. The biggest ten clones account for approximately 7% of the sample. The material sequenced was peripheral blood, taken 28 days after the second AZD1222 dose. Every receptor here comes from an adult who received the AZD1222 COVID-19 vaccine.

This clone showed up just once. The chain carries TRBV2 and TRBJ1-5, with D possibly being TRBD1 (6 bases). V was shortened by 8 bases and J by 2 bases, with 10 bases between the two germline ends. CDR3 length equals 13 residues. Germline CDR1 is SNHLY and CDR2 is FYNNEI. DNA for the CDR3: TGTGCCAGCCATTCAGGGGGCAATCAGCCCCAGCATTTT. This gives the protein CASHSGGNQPQHF.

The table lists this clone with a count of one. The chain joins TRBV4-2 to TRBJ2-1; 9 positions match TRBD2. This CDR3 is built from 18 residues. Germline loops: CDR1 LGHNA, CDR2 YNFKEQ. Trimming at V came to 3 bases and at J to 5 bases, leaving 14 bases not matched to a gene. This CDR3 is CASSQRGVREGQHNEQFF. The CDR3 DNA sequence: TGTGCCAGCAGCCAGAGGGGAGTGCGGGAGGGCCAGCACAATGAGCAGTTCTTC.

The chain combines TRBV5-4 with TRBJ2-7; 7 nucleotides match TRBD1. CDR1 and CDR2 from the germline V gene are SGHNT and YYREEE (reference sequence). The CDR3 consists of 14 residues. The junction had 9 bases not matched to a gene; V was cut back by 5 bases and J by 4 bases. In nucleotides, the CDR3 is TGTGCCAGCAGGGCGAGGTGGGACAGTTACGAGCAGTACTTC. This encodes CASRARWDSYEQYF. The whole variable domain, filled in from reference TRBV5-4 and TRBJ2-7, reads ETGVTQSPTHLIKTRGQQVTLRCSSQSGHNTVSWYQQALGQGPQFIFQYYREEENGRGNFPPRFSGLQFPNYSSELNVNALELDDSALYLCASRARWDSYEQYFGPGTRLTVT.

V gene TRBV2 combines with J gene TRBJ2-1; D gene ambiguous. Per the germline V gene, CDR1 is SNHLY and CDR2 is FYNNEI. V gave up 4 bases and J gave up 8 bases, with 9 bases separating them. The CDR3 spans 12 residues. The CDR3 is CASSGGLDEQFF. The CDR3 DNA reads TGTGCCAGCAGTGGTGGCCTGGATGAGCAGTTCTTC.

The J gene is TRBJ2-1, the V gene TRBV19, with 11 bases that match TRBD2. After removal of 3 bases from V and 15 bases from J, the junction contained 13 bases not matched to a gene. Germline loops: CDR1 LNHDA, CDR2 SQIVND (reference sequence). The CDR3 runs to 15 residues. In nucleotides, the CDR3 is TGTGCCAGTAGTATCTTAGCGGGAGGGCCGGTACAACCGTTCTTC. Translating gives CASSILAGGPVQPFF.

J is TRBJ2-7 and V is TRBV9, with 10 bases fitting TRBD1. V lost 3 bases to trimming and J lost 5 bases; unmatched junction nucleotides: 5. Looked up from germline, CDR1 is SGDLS and CDR2 is YYNGEE. CDR3 length equals 14 residues. The CDR3 coding sequence is TGTGCCAGCAGCGCCGGGACAGGGGTCCACGAGCAGTACTTC. Amino acid sequence: CASSAGTGVHEQYF. Looking up the rest from reference TRBV9 and TRBJ2-7 gives the full variable domain: DSGVTQTPKHLITATGQRVTLRCSPRSGDLSVYWYQQSLDQGLQFLIQYYNGEERAKGNILERFSAQQFPDLHSELNLSSLELGDSALYFCASSAGTGVHEQYFGPGTRLTVT.

J is TRBJ2-2 and V is TRBV7-9; 9 positions agree with TRBD2. The CDR3 spans 18 residues. Germline CDR1 SEHNR, CDR2 FQNEAQ (reference sequence). The V and J ends lost 5 bases and 8 bases, in that order; junction bases with no gene match: 18. DNA of the CDR3: TGTGCCAGCAGCACCGGCCTAGCGGGATCACTACCAGGGGGGGAGCTGTTTTTT. Its translation is CASSTGLAGSLPGGELFF.

This rearrangement joins TRBV28 to TRBJ2-2; 7 nucleotides line up with TRBD1. Germline V gene sequence: CDR1 MDHEN, CDR2 SYDVKM. There are 13 residues in the CDR3. With V trimmed by 3 bases and J by 7 bases, 2 bases remained unmatched. The CDR3 sequence is CASSLTGRGELFF. CDR3 DNA: TGTGCCAGCAGTTTGACAGGGCGCGGGGAGCTGTTTTTT.

The genes are TRBV30 and TRBJ1-6; perhaps TRBD1 as D (5 bases). V gave up 1 base and J gave up 9 bases, with 16 bases separating them. Germline CDR1 reads GTSNPN; CDR2 reads SVGIG (reference sequence). The CDR3 runs to 15 residues. CDR3 nucleotide sequence: TGTGCCTGGAGTGGAGTTGGGGGGATCATTTCACCCCTCCACTTT. Its translation: CAWSGVGGIISPLHF.

The J gene is TRBJ2-4, the V gene TRBV19; weak D call: TRBD1 (7 bases). The CDR3 runs to 13 residues. The germline V gene has CDR1 LNHDA and CDR2 SQIVND (reference sequence). Deletions cut 5 bases from V and 8 bases from J, with 13 bases between. The CDR3 DNA is TGTGCCAGTAGTTTTCAGGGGGAGGACATTCAGTACTTC. Amino acids: CASSFQGEDIQYF.

The chain combines TRBV18 with TRBJ2-3, with 7 positions matching TRBD1. CDR1 and CDR2 (germline): KGHSH, LQKENI. This CDR3 has 19 residues. Germline trimming cut 3 bases from V and 3 bases from J; bases unmatched to any gene: 18. The CDR3 region has the DNA TGTGCCAGCTCACCGGCACCTAATGACCCGGGACAGCCAACAGATACGCAGTATTTT. Translated: CASSPAPNDPGQPTDTQYF.

The CDR3 loop reads CASSPLGGTYNEQFF. CDR3 DNA: TGTGCCAGCAGCCCTTTGGGAGGGACCTACAATGAGCAGTTCTTC. J is TRBJ2-1 and V is TRBV7-3; 7 bases map to TRBD2. The V and J ends lost 5 bases and 2 bases, in that order; junction bases with no gene match: 6. This CDR3 has 15 residues. Germline CDR1 reads SGHTA; CDR2 reads FQGTGA. The full variable domain, in which reference TRBV7-3 and TRBJ2-1 provide the parts outside the CDR3, is GAGVSQTPSNKVTEKGKYVELRCDPISGHTALYWYRQSLGQGPEFLIYFQGTGAADDSGLPNDRFFAVRPEGSVSTLKIQRTERGDSAVYLCASSPLGGTYNEQFFGPGTRLTVL.

This sequence joins TRBV6-5 and TRBJ1-1; 10 bases are shared with TRBD1. The junction had 1 base not matched to a gene; V was cut back by 2 bases and J by 10 bases. Per germline, CDR1 MNHEY and CDR2 SVGAGI. This CDR3 has 12 residues. This CDR3 reads CASSYRTGGAFF. As DNA, the CDR3 is TGTGCCAGCAGTTACCGGACAGGGGGAGCTTTCTTT.

The rearrangement joins TRBV12-3 or TRBV12-4 to TRBJ2-5, with D unresolved. V lost 3 bases and J 5 bases, leaving 7 bases between the germline ends. This CDR3 is 12 amino acids long. The chain's CDR3 is CASSFSLETQYF. DNA of the CDR3: TGTGCCAGCAGTTTCAGTTTGGAGACCCAGTACTTC.

This rearrangement joins TRBV5-4 to TRBJ2-3; TRBD1 matches 11 bases. J lost 2 bases, V lost 4 bases, and 3 bases had no gene match. The CDR3 extends over 15 amino acids. Germline V gene data show CDR1 as SGHNT and CDR2 as YYREEE (reference sequence). The CDR3 DNA sequence: TGTGCCAGCAGCCAGGGACAGGGGGACACAGATACGCAGTATTTT. Encoded protein: CASSQGQGDTDTQYF.

V is TRBV5-6 and J is TRBJ2-5, with 9 bases fitting TRBD2. The CDR3 is 16 amino acids. V shed 3 bases, J shed 5 bases, and the junction held 11 bases outside the gene matches. Germline V gene lookup returns CDR1 SGHDT and CDR2 YYEEEE. The CDR3 DNA is TGTGCCAGCAGCTATCGGGCTAGCGGGACGGGGGAGACCCAGTACTTC. It yields the protein CASSYRASGTGETQYF.

The chain employs TRBV27 and TRBJ2-7; 10 bases map to TRBD2. The CDR3 has 20 amino acids. Trimming cost V 3 bases and J 0 bases; bases outside gene matches: 17. Germline values: CDR1 MNHEY, CDR2 SMNVEV (reference sequence). The CDR3 coding sequence is TGTGCCAGCAGTTTCCACCGGGTAGCGGGAGGTTTCTTGAGCTCCTACGAGCAGTACTTC. As protein: CASSFHRVAGGFLSSYEQYF.

In its sample, this clone was seen a few times. The rearrangement uses TRBV7-9 and TRBJ1-4; no clear D gene. Germline values: CDR1 SEHNR, CDR2 FQNEAQ (reference sequence). Trimming pared 5 bases from V and 4 bases from J, leaving 8 bases between. The CDR3 covers 13 residues. CDR3: CASSARINEKLFF. In DNA, the CDR3 is TGTGCCAGCAGCGCGAGGATTAATGAAAAACTGTTTTTT.

The chain recombines TRBV6-4 with TRBJ1-5; D not resolved. The CDR3 length is 13 residues. V was shortened by 8 bases and J by 6 bases, with 14 bases between the two germline ends. CDR1 and CDR2 (germline): MRHNA, SNTAGT. This chain's CDR3 is CASPQVRSQPQHF. The CDR3 DNA reads as TGTGCCAGCCCCCAGGTTAGAAGTCAGCCCCAGCATTTT.

The chain is built from TRBV28 and TRBJ1-6, with unresolved D. The CDR3 runs to 15 residues. The germline CDR1 and CDR2 sequences are MDHEN and SYDVKM. Deletions cut 4 bases from V and 0 bases from J, with 7 bases between. Here the CDR3 reads CASSSEGSYNSPLHF. For the CDR3, the DNA is TGTGCCAGCAGTTCGGAGGGCTCCTATAATTCACCCCTCCACTTT.

In regard to this clone: A read error may explain this, as a much larger clone is one base away. V usage is TRBV7-6 and J usage is TRBJ1-1; D perhaps matches TRBD1 (5 bases). This CDR3 contains 13 residues. Trimming pared 5 bases from V and 2 bases from J, leaving 9 bases between. Looked up from germline, CDR1 is SGHVS and CDR2 is FNYEAQ. CDR3 coding DNA: TGTGCCAGCAGCCCGACAGAAAACACTGAAGCTTTCTTT. It codes for CASSPTENTEAFF.

The genes are TRBV7-2 and TRBJ1-2; TRBD1 matches 8 bases. CDR3 length: 14 amino acids. CDR1 SGHTA and CDR2 FQGNSA come from the germline V gene. The J segment lost 8 bases and the V segment lost 5 bases, leaving 10 bases of the junction unmatched. The CDR3 protein is CASSQPGQAGGYTF. CDR3 DNA: TGTGCCAGCAGCCAACCGGGACAGGCAGGAGGCTACACCTTC.